Listed here are 32 T cell receptor beta chains from one sample, sequenced in a study of identical twins. MiXCR, run by TCRdb on the 5' RACE reads, gives a single entry per CDR3 protein. The profile shows 420,000 or so distinct CDR3 sequences, roughly 18% of them singletons. Sequenced sample: naive T cells sorted from blood. These receptor sequences come from a man aged 45-65 years in good health.

The CDR3 is CASSPWGLAGDEQFF. CDR3 in DNA: TGTGCCAGCTCACCTTGGGGACTAGCGGGAGATGAGCAGTTCTTC. The genes are TRBV18 and TRBJ2-1; 14 nucleotides match TRBD2. Looked up from germline, CDR1 is KGHSH and CDR2 is LQKENI. The CDR3 has 15 amino acids. Trimming cost V 3 bases and J 8 bases; bases outside gene matches: 3.

V is TRBV5-1 and J is TRBJ2-4; 7 bases line up with TRBD2. The CDR3 consists of 15 residues. Germline V gives CDR1 SGHRS, CDR2 YFSETQ. The trim removed 4 bases at V and 6 bases at J, leaving 10 bases unmatched. CDR3 nucleotides: TGCGCCAGCAGCCTGGAATTCGGGAGGCGAAACATTCAGTACTTC. Its translation is CASSLEFGRRNIQYF. Variable domain in full (rest from reference TRBV5-1 and TRBJ2-4): KAGVTQTPRYLIKTRGQQVTLSCSPISGHRSVSWYQQTPGQGLQFLFEYFSETQRNKGNFPGRFSGRQFSNSRSEMNVSTLELGDSALYLCASSLEFGRRNIQYFGAGTRLSVL.

The chain employs TRBV9 and TRBJ2-7; 10 nucleotides line up with TRBD2. Germline values: CDR1 SGDLS, CDR2 YYNGEE. With V trimmed by 3 bases and J by 2 bases, 5 bases remained unmatched. This CDR3 comprises 15 residues. This chain's CDR3 is CASSATSGITYEQYF. The DNA for the CDR3 is TGTGCCAGCAGCGCCACTAGCGGGATCACCTACGAGCAGTACTTC.

A few counts support this clonotype. The J gene is TRBJ2-1, the V gene TRBV27, with 12 bases lining up with TRBD2. The CDR3 is made up of 15 amino acids. Germline assignment: CDR1 MNHEY and CDR2 SMNVEV (reference sequence). Germline trimming cut 2 bases from V and 11 bases from J; bases unmatched to any gene: 7. CDR3 coding DNA: TGTGCCAGCAGTTTACAGGCTAGCGGGGGGGCCAAGCAGTTCTTC. Protein: CASSLQASGGAKQFF.

The table lists this clonotype with many counts. The V call is TRBV6-2 or TRBV6-3, the J call TRBJ2-1, with 11 nucleotides matching TRBD1. CDR1 and CDR2 from the germline V gene are MNHEY and SVGEGT. V shed 2 bases and J 7 bases; nucleotides not matched to a gene: 7. This CDR3 is 16 amino acids long. The CDR3 spells CASSYPGTGGRNEQFF. CDR3 bases: TGTGCCAGCAGTTACCCCGGGACAGGGGGTCGGAATGAGCAGTTCTTC.

This clonotype was counted between two and nine times. This CDR3 reads CASSLNYDNTGELFF. CDR3 sequence (DNA): TGTGCCAGCAGCTTAAATTACGACAACACCGGGGAGCTGTTTTTT. The chain has TRBV7-2 and TRBJ2-2; D uncertain. The germline V gene has CDR1 SGHTA and CDR2 FQGNSA. V lost 2 bases, J lost 2 bases, and 9 bases lay in between. The CDR3 contains 15 residues.

This clonotype was counted ten times or more. The rearrangement links TRBV29-1 to TRBJ2-1, with 10 bases fitting TRBD1. Losses at the gene ends were 8 bases for V and 3 bases for J; bases not matched to a gene: 10. Germline assignment: CDR1 SQVTM and CDR2 ANQGSEA. This CDR3 contains 15 residues. CDR3 DNA: TGCAGCTCGGGGGGACAGGGGATGAACTACAATGAGCAGTTCTTC. Its protein is CSSGGQGMNYNEQFF.

As DNA, the CDR3 is TGTGCCAGCACCCGTAGCGGGGGGGCCTACGAGCAGTACTTC. Amino acid sequence: CASTRSGGAYEQYF. The genes are TRBV6-1 and TRBJ2-7; the match to TRBD2 covers 11 bases. After removal of 7 bases from V and 2 bases from J, the junction contained 4 bases not matched to a gene. Germline V gives CDR1 MNHNS, CDR2 SASEGT. The CDR3 sequence is 14 residues long.

In this sample, this clonotype turned up a few times. J is TRBJ2-5 and V is TRBV7-9; D is unresolved. V dropped 3 bases and J dropped 0 bases, with 11 bases sitting between them. This CDR3 is built from 15 residues. Germline assignment: CDR1 SEHNR and CDR2 FQNEAQ (reference sequence). The CDR3 DNA reads as TGTGCCAGCAGCTTCGTGGGCAGGTACCAAGAGACCCAGTACTTC. This gives the protein CASSFVGRYQETQYF.

The chain uses TRBV5-6 and TRBJ2-3, with 8 bases that match TRBD1. Trimming cost V 4 bases and J 4 bases; bases outside gene matches: 8. Germline V gene sequence: CDR1 SGHDT, CDR2 YYEEEE. The CDR3 is 15 residues long. CDR3: CASSRPDRGSDTQYF. The CDR3 region has the DNA TGTGCCAGCAGCCGCCCCGACAGGGGTTCAGATACGCAGTATTTT. The variable domain in full, completed from reference TRBV5-6 and TRBJ2-3, reads DAGVTQSPTHLIKTRGQQVTLRCSPKSGHDTVSWYQQALGQGPQFIFQYYEEEERQRGNFPDRFSGHQFPNYSSELNVNALLLGDSALYLCASSRPDRGSDTQYFGPGTRLTVL.

This clonotype appeared many times. The V call is TRBV20-1, the J call TRBJ2-1; TRBD2 agrees at 10 bases. Germline V gives CDR1 DFQATT, CDR2 SNEGSKA (reference sequence). The CDR3 is 14 residues long. V shed 8 bases and J 9 bases; nucleotides not matched to a gene: 13. The CDR3 nucleotides are TGCAGTCTCCTCTGGGGACTAGCGTTCGGTGAGCAGTTCTTC. Protein: CSLLWGLAFGEQFF.

This clonotype was counted only a few times. This chain joins TRBV15 and TRBJ2-7, with TRBD2 matching 11 bases. V lost 5 bases to trimming and J lost 6 bases; unmatched junction nucleotides: 12. The CDR3 sequence is 16 residues long. In germline, CDR1 is LNHNV, CDR2 YYDKDF (reference sequence). For the CDR3, the DNA is TGTGCCACCAGCCCCGAAGGAACTAGCGGGAGACGCGAGCAGTACTTC. It is translated as CATSPEGTSGRREQYF.

The chain is built from TRBV27 and TRBJ2-7; tentative D call: TRBD2 (6 bases). V was shortened by 11 bases and J by 1 base, with 15 bases between the two germline ends. Germline CDR1 reads MNHEY; CDR2 reads SMNVEV (reference sequence). This CDR3 region has 13 residues. The CDR3 protein is CAAARGRSYEQYF. DNA for the CDR3: TGTGCCGCCGCCCGAGGGAGGTCCTACGAGCAGTACTTC.

Only a few counts were recorded for this clonotype. This chain connects TRBV7-6 to TRBJ2-3; D is ambiguous. Germline loops: CDR1 SGHVS, CDR2 FNYEAQ. V lost 7 bases and J lost 5, with 7 bases in between. CDR3 length equals 11 residues. The CDR3 reads CASILGDTQYF. CDR3 coding DNA: TGTGCCAGCATCCTGGGAGATACGCAGTATTTT.

Many counts were recorded for this clonotype. This sequence joins TRBV28 and TRBJ2-1; 11 nucleotides align to TRBD2. Germline V lookup: CDR1 MDHEN, CDR2 SYDVKM. The CDR3 has 15 amino acids. With 6 bases clipped from V and 3 bases from J, the junction kept 4 bases outside the gene matches. In DNA form, the CDR3 reads TGTGCCAGCAGAACTAGCGGGAGATACTACAATGAGCAGTTCTTC. This codes for CASRTSGRYYNEQFF.

This clonotype was seen a handful of times. The chain recombines TRBV7-2 with TRBJ2-5; D not resolved. With 0 bases removed from V and 1 base from J, the gap between germline ends came to 9 bases. The CDR3 extends over 15 amino acids. Germline V gives CDR1 SGHTA, CDR2 FQGNSA. The CDR3 reads CASSLARQIQETQYF. CDR3 in DNA: TGTGCCAGCAGCTTAGCGAGGCAGATCCAAGAGACCCAGTACTTC.

Remarks on this clonotype: It may be a read error: a sequence one base away is much more abundant. V is TRBV5-1 and J is TRBJ2-7; maybe TRBD1 (6 bases). There are 15 residues in the CDR3. CDR1 is SGHRS, CDR2 YFSETQ, per germline. The V end lost 1 base, the J end lost 4 bases, and 15 bases lay between the germline ends. CDR3 nucleotides: TGCGCCAGCAGCTTGCCTGGGACAAGGGCATACGAGCAGTACTTC. This gives the protein CASSLPGTRAYEQYF.

The table lists this clonotype with many counts. The chain is built from TRBV7-2 and TRBJ2-7, with D unclear. The germline gives CDR1 SGHTA, CDR2 FQGNSA. V was shortened by 4 bases and J by 3 bases, with 10 bases between the two germline ends. The CDR3 sequence is 13 residues long. DNA of the CDR3: TGTGCCAGCAGCTCACAAGGAAGCTACGAGCAGTACTTC. Translating it yields CASSSQGSYEQYF.

This clonotype was seen more than once but under ten times. The chain links TRBV6-2 or TRBV6-3 to TRBJ2-7; possible D gene TRBD2, 5 bases. The CDR3 sequence is 11 residues long. V lost 5 bases and J 7 bases, leaving 9 bases between the germline ends. Germline V gives CDR1 MNHEY, CDR2 SVGEGT. The CDR3 loop reads CASSIPGEQYF. The CDR3 DNA follows: TGTGCCAGCAGTATCCCGGGGGAGCAGTACTTC.

This clonotype was found many times. V gene TRBV28 combines with J gene TRBJ2-3; 8 nucleotides agree with TRBD2. Germline loops: CDR1 MDHEN, CDR2 SYDVKM. This CDR3 spans 18 amino acids. V was clipped by 5 bases and J by 0 bases; unmatched bases: 13. CDR3 in amino acids: CASSPLTVAGISTDTQYF. Here the CDR3 DNA reads TGTGCCAGCAGTCCTTTGACGGTAGCGGGGATTAGCACAGATACGCAGTATTTT.

A few counts support this clonotype. This chain connects TRBV5-1 to TRBJ1-3; no clear D. CDR3 length: 14 residues. Trimming shortened V by 6 bases and J by 0 bases, and 10 bases separated the two germline ends. Germline V gives CDR1 SGHRS, CDR2 YFSETQ. In DNA form, the CDR3 reads TGCGCCAGCATGGTGGATCCCTCTGGAAACACCATATATTTT. It codes for CASMVDPSGNTIYF.

This clonotype has a count of ten or more. V gene TRBV20-1 combines with J gene TRBJ2-2, with 9 bases fitting TRBD1. This CDR3 is 14 amino acids long. Germline V lookup: CDR1 DFQATT, CDR2 SNEGSKA (reference sequence). Trimming took 1 base from V and 5 from J; bases not matched to a gene: 2. CDR3 region: CSARGQGETGELFF. The CDR3 DNA reads as TGCAGTGCTAGAGGACAGGGGGAGACCGGGGAGCTGTTTTTT.

This clonotype was counted between two and nine times. The CDR3 coding sequence is TGTGCCAGCAGTTGGGGCCTAATACCGAACACTGAAGCTTTCTTT. Protein product: CASSWGLIPNTEAFF. This chain joins TRBV6-5 and TRBJ1-1, with D perhaps matching TRBD1 (5 bases). The length of the CDR3 is 15 residues. Per the germline V gene, CDR1 is MNHEY and CDR2 is SVGAGI. Deletions cut 4 bases from V and 1 base from J, with 13 bases between.

There are many counts of this clonotype. The chain carries TRBV7-2 and TRBJ2-7; 9 bases match TRBD2. The CDR3 sequence is 14 residues long. Germline trimming cut 4 bases from V and 5 bases from J; bases unmatched to any gene: 6. CDR1 is SGHTA and CDR2 is FQGNSA in the germline V gene. CDR3 sequence: CASSSGTSFHEQYF. CDR3 coding DNA: TGTGCCAGCAGCTCCGGGACTAGCTTCCACGAGCAGTACTTC.

This clonotype was seen only a few times. The chain has TRBV20-1 and TRBJ2-5; D is possibly TRBD2 (6 bases). Trimming cost V 0 bases and J 5 bases, with 13 bases left between them. CDR1 is DFQATT and CDR2 is SNEGSKA in the germline V gene (reference sequence). The length of the CDR3 is 14 residues. In DNA form, the CDR3 reads TGCAGTGCTAGAGACATGGGACTGGGCGAGACCCAGTACTTC. Protein sequence: CSARDMGLGETQYF.

In its sample, this clonotype was seen many times. The chain has TRBV12-3 or TRBV12-4 and TRBJ2-7; TRBD2 agrees at 7 bases. The CDR3 has 15 residues. V gave up 5 bases and J gave up 2 bases; unmatched junction bases: 9. The CDR3 spells CASSPSVGGPYEQYF. Here the CDR3 DNA reads TGTGCCAGCAGTCCCAGTGTGGGAGGGCCCTACGAGCAGTACTTC.

There are a few counts of this clonotype. The chain links TRBV20-1 to TRBJ2-1, with D tentatively TRBD1 or TRBD2 (5 bases each). V lost 0 bases and J lost 0, with 9 bases in between. CDR3 length: 15 amino acids. Per the germline V gene, CDR1 is DFQATT and CDR2 is SNEGSKA (reference sequence). CDR3 in DNA: TGCAGTGCTAGAGACGGGACCTACTCCTACAATGAGCAGTTCTTC. This translates into CSARDGTYSYNEQFF.

There are a few counts of this clonotype. The rearrangement joins TRBV4-2 to TRBJ1-2, with 7 bases matching TRBD1. Germline V CDR1 and CDR2: LGHNA, YNFKEQ. CDR3 length: 15 residues. After removal of 2 bases from V and 3 bases from J, the junction contained 6 bases not matched to a gene. CDR3 nucleotides: TGTGCCAGCAGCCAACCGACAGGGACGTACTATGGCTACACCTTC. Its protein is CASSQPTGTYYGYTF.

This clonotype was observed many times. The CDR3 region is CASSFEGQVYNEQFF. Written as DNA, the CDR3 is TGTGCCAGCAGTTTTGAGGGACAGGTGTACAATGAGCAGTTCTTC. The rearrangement uses TRBV12-3 or TRBV12-4 and TRBJ2-1, with 8 bases lining up with TRBD1. The CDR3 consists of 15 residues. V shed 3 bases and J 4 bases; nucleotides not matched to a gene: 5.

A few counts support this clonotype. The chain employs TRBV27 and TRBJ2-3; 11 bases map to TRBD2. V shed 6 bases and J 5 bases; nucleotides not matched to a gene: 10. Germline V lookup: CDR1 MNHEY, CDR2 SMNVEV (reference sequence). The CDR3 sequence is 16 residues long. In DNA, the CDR3 is TGTGCCAGCAGCCCCCTAGCGGGAGGCGGACGAGATACGCAGTATTTT. Amino acid sequence: CASSPLAGGGRDTQYF.

Only a few counts were recorded for this clonotype. V gene TRBV5-1 combines with J gene TRBJ2-5, with D unresolved. This CDR3 comprises 15 residues. From germline, CDR1 is SGHRS and CDR2 YFSETQ. Trimming removed 0 bases at V and 4 bases at J, with 13 bases between. DNA for the CDR3: TGCGCCAGCAGCTTGGGCCCTGTGGGTCCAGAGACCCAGTACTTC. Protein sequence: CASSLGPVGPETQYF. Full variable domain (rest looked up from reference TRBV5-1 and TRBJ2-5): KAGVTQTPRYLIKTRGQQVTLSCSPISGHRSVSWYQQTPGQGLQFLFEYFSETQRNKGNFPGRFSGRQFSNSRSEMNVSTLELGDSALYLCASSLGPVGPETQYFGPGTRLLVL.

This clonotype showed up many times. V and J are TRBV20-1 and TRBJ2-1; perhaps D is TRBD1 or TRBD2 (5 bases each). Between the trimmed V and J ends, which lost 3 bases and 0 bases, there was a span of 12 bases. This CDR3 contains 15 residues. Germline CDR1 DFQATT, CDR2 SNEGSKA (reference sequence). The CDR3 is CSARGEQSSYNEQFF. DNA of the CDR3: TGCAGTGCTAGGGGGGAACAGAGCTCCTACAATGAGCAGTTCTTC.